One TCR beta chain is described in this entry. In its sample, this clonotype was seen a few times. There is no known antigen for this receptor. Base quality data are lacking; no much larger clone is found one base away. The data derive from a study of T cells in Graves' hyperthyroidism and ophthalmopathy (dated by TCRdb to 2018 to 2020). Study-level background: Peripheral blood was collected at initial diagnosis, before any treatment. To identify distinguishing TCR V-J signatures, a discovery cohort of 90 to 100 patients was used, comprising 43 with Graves' ophthalmopathy and under 60 with stable Graves' hyperthyroidism. TCR Vbeta CDR3 sequencing of some 140 peripheral blood samples (roughly 41 ophthalmopathy, 75 to 80 hyperthyroidism and approximately 17 progressor patients) is reported in the paper. The 100 or so discovery patients were divided at random into training and test sets in a 7:3 ratio. In addition, the study compared T-cell repertoires in thyroid tissue and in blood from several Graves' hyperthyroidism patients. Prospective prediction of ophthalmopathy was tested in an independent validation cohort consisting of 18 hyperthyroidism patients and more than 15 patients who later progressed to ophthalmopathy. Once sampling was done, hyperthyroidism patients were given methimazole at a starting dose of 30 mg daily, whereas ophthalmopathy patients were given high-dose intravenous methylprednisolone. Results the study describes overall, beyond this receptor: Blood samples also contained most of the expanded thyroid clonotypes (frequency above 0.001), which suggests that blood repertoires may reflect thyroid immune responses. In cross-validation, a model built on a 13 V-J signature told ophthalmopathy apart from stable hyperthyroidism with just under 90% sensitivity and 81% to 82% specificity, and in testing the same model reached 80%/75%. In validation, the model predicted progression to ophthalmopathy with approximately 69% sensitivity and around 72% specificity, a median of 6.5 months before onset. No statistical method was used to set the sample size in advance, and investigators knew the group allocation.

Including the terminal cysteine and phenylalanine, the CDR3 comprises 14 residues. Only CDR3 DNA remains: 42 bases, in frame from the first base. The germline V gene (reference sequence) specifies LNHDA as CDR1 and SQIVND as CDR2. V drops 7 bases and J drops 0 bases, leaving 12 bases in between. A patient counted as having stable Graves' hyperthyroidism if no progression to ophthalmopathy occurred over 18 months of follow-up. Hyperthyroidism patients were aged 18 to 65 years and newly diagnosed, with disease duration of less than 2 months. Exclusion was applied to patients with uncontrolled infections, other autoimmune diseases, pregnancy or lactation. Clinical symptoms, serum thyroxine and TRAb, thyroid ultrasound, and orbital computed tomography formed the basis for the diagnoses. Ficoll-Paque density gradient centrifugation was used to isolate PBMCs from around 10 ml of fresh peripheral blood. Total RNA was extracted using Trizol reagent, and RNA quality was assessed on an Agilent 2100 Bioanalyzer.

Amplification of TCR beta CDR3 regions was carried out from RNA transcripts. The TCR CDR3 was subjected to a first round of RT-PCR using the HTBI primer set and the Qiagen OneStep RT-PCR kit. A second multiplex PCR round built the libraries, followed by size selection and purification. Sequencing of the libraries was done on an Illumina HiSeq2000 using paired-end 100 bp reads. Regarding the original processing steps: SOAPnuke was used to process the raw data, throwing out any read that contained adapters or uncalled bases, had a mean Phred below 15, or lacked an exact constant-primer or identifier match. High-quality paired reads were merged using COPE v1.2.5, and each unique nucleotide sequence was defined as a clonotype. Clonotypes were aligned to IMGT TRBV, TRBD and TRBJ reference segments using MiTCR v1.1. Analysis was restricted to V-J combinations with a frequency above 0.0001, which covered about 99% of repertoires. A TCS score was defined as the ratio between F50 (clonal expansion) and ExV (chaos), using BLOSUM62-based TCRdist between CDR3 peptides within each V-J. Welch's t-statistics and random forest reduced fewer than 600 V-J features to 10 to 15, which were used in a naive Bayes classifier (R e1071). The public sequencing data were trimmed at Q25 with fastp and processed into clonotypes with MiXCR by TCRdb, which kept only in-frame beta chains. Each entry merges the rows of one CDR3 protein and shows their most common DNA and genes. The V and J calls and clone size come from TCRdb's table, not from the authors' own analysis. The sample table lists approximately 400,000 distinct CDR3 sequences, about a sixth of them with a count of one. The ten largest make up less than 15% of the sample.

The receptor's source is a woman aged 18-30 years with Graves' hyperthyroidism. This chain is built from TRBV19 and TRBJ1-1; the best D guess is TRBD1, with 5 bases matching. Sequenced material: blood. At the DNA level, the sequence is TGTGCCAGTACTCTCGGGGGAATGAACACTGAAGCTTTCTTT. The resulting protein is CASTLGGMNTEAFF.